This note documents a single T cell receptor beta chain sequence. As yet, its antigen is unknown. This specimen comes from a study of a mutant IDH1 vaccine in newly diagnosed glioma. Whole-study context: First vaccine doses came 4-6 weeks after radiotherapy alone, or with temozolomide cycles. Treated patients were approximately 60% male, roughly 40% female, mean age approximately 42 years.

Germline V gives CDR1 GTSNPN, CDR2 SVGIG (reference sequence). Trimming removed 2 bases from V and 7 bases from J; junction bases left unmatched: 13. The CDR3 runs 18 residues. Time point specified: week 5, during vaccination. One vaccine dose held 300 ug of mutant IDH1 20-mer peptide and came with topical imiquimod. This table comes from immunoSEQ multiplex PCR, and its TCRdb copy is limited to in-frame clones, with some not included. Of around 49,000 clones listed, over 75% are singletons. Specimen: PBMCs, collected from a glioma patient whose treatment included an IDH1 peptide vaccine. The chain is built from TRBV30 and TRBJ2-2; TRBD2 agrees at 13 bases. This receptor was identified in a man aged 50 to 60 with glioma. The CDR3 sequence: CAWSSRLAGGVKSGELFF. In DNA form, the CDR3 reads TGTGCCTGGAGTAGTCGACTAGCGGGGGGCGTGAAGAGCGGGGAGCTGTTTTTT.